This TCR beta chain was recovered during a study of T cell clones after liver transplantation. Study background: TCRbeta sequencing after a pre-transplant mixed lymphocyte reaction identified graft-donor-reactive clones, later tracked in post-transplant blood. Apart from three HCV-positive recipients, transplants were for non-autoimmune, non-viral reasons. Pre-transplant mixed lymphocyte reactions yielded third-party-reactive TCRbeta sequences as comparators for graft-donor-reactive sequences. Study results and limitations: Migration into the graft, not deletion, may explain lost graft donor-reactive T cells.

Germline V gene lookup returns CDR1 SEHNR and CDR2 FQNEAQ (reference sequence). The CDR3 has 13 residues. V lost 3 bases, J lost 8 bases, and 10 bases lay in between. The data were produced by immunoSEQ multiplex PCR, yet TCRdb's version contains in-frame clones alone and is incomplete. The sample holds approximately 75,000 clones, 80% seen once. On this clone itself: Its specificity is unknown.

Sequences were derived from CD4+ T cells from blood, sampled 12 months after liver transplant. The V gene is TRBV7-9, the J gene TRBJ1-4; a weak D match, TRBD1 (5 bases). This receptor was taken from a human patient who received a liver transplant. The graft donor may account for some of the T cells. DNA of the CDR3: TGTGCCAGCAGCTTCCAGGGTCAGGAAAAACTGTTTTTT. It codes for CASSFQGQEKLFF.